This T cell receptor (beta chain) is from a study of blood T cells in healthy people across ages. The CDR3 is 15 amino acids. The junction had 3 bases not matched to a gene; V was cut back by 5 bases and J by 2 bases. The germline CDR1 and CDR2 sequences are SGHVS and FQNEAQ. On this clonotype: Antigen: not known.

The study's findings and limits: Conclusively comparing naive with antigen-experienced cells was impossible with unsorted PBMCs. Across samples, TCR beta diversity tracked strongly with naive T cell percentage.

The use of a sample-barcoded 5' primer and a J-beta primer mix characterized a second PCR of about 6 to 11 cycles. TCRdb reprocessed the 5' RACE reads via MiXCR and lists one record per CDR3 protein. The sample has fewer than 2,000,000 distinct CDR3 sequences, about 31% seen once; the top ten hold roughly 10%. V and J are TRBV7-8 and TRBJ2-1; 10 bases are a match to TRBD2. The source material was blood. The source of this sequence is a woman in her 30s in good health. The CDR3 DNA reads as TGTGCCAGCAGCAATCTAGCGGGAGCCTACAATGAGCAGTTCTTC. Translation gives CASSNLAGAYNEQFF.